This TCR beta chain came from a study of shared clonotypes between healthy human individuals. Study outcomes and limitations: It was the non-shared clonotypes that had lower generation probabilities than clonotypes shared by all four donors.

The germline gives CDR1 SGHAT, CDR2 FQNNGV. The V and J ends lost 6 bases and 4 bases, in that order; junction bases with no gene match: 10. The CDR3 has 16 amino acids. Points on this clone: The antigen remains undetermined.

The repertoire was sequenced with immunoSEQ multiplex PCR; TCRdb's copy has only in-frame clones and lacks some. In the table there are about 1.5 million clones, approximately 98% of which are singletons. This TCR was sampled from a man aged 30-40 years in good health. Source material: naive CD4+ T cells sorted from blood. Stated subset: CD45RA+ positively selected. This sequence joins TRBV11-2 and TRBJ2-7; 12 nucleotides match TRBD1. The CDR3, as DNA: TGTGCCAGCAGGCGGCCCGGGACAGGGGGCGGGTACGAGCAGTACTTC. Its protein product is CASRRPGTGGGYEQYF.